This TCR beta chain was retrieved from a study of regulatory T cells in long-lasting Graves disease. This clonotype occurred many times. Per the germline V gene, CDR1 is MDHEN and CDR2 is SYDVKM. V was trimmed by 6 bases and J by 2 bases, leaving 11 bases between them. This CDR3 is built from 13 residues. Time point in this sample: persistent/refractory GD, antithyroid drugs over 5 years with positive TRAb. Construction of the TCR library relied on RNA isolated from PBMCs. Graves' disease was diagnosed by American Thyroid Association guidelines. Arm-PCR of CDR3 regions and iRepertoire HTBI primers were the basis on which TCR beta libraries were built. Each CDR3 protein is one row after TCRdb ran MiXCR on the multiplex PCR reads. The sample lists 350,000 to 500,000 distinct CDR3 sequences, 20% to 25% occurring once.

This clonotype was sampled from a female donor with Graves disease. The rearrangement uses TRBV28 and TRBJ2-7, with a tentative D call TRBD2 (5 bases). The sequences come from peripheral blood mononuclear cells (PBMCs), collected when the disease was refractory, from a patient treated with antithyroid drugs. The CDR3 region is CASRLGDPYEQYF. The DNA for the CDR3 is TGTGCCAGCAGGCTCGGGGATCCCTACGAGCAGTACTTC.